These 27 T cell receptor beta chains were sequenced from one sample in a study of T cells after yellow fever vaccination. TCRdb reprocessed the 5' RACE reads via MiXCR and lists one record per CDR3 protein. The sample carries more than 450,000 distinct CDR3 sequences, around a fifth recorded once. The material was PBMCs, obtained roughly 23 days after the first yellow fever vaccination. These receptors all come from a man aged 18 to 29 who received the YFV17D yellow fever vaccine.

This clonotype was detected many times. The chain employs TRBV5-1 and TRBJ1-1; D not certain. Germline V CDR1 and CDR2: SGHRS, YFSETQ. Trimming cost V 0 bases and J 2 bases, with 8 bases left between them. This CDR3 has 14 amino acids. The CDR3 loop reads CASSLAPANTEAFF. The DNA for the CDR3 is TGCGCCAGCAGCTTGGCCCCAGCAAACACTGAAGCTTTCTTT. The full variable domain, rest sourced from reference TRBV5-1 and TRBJ1-1, is KAGVTQTPRYLIKTRGQQVTLSCSPISGHRSVSWYQQTPGQGLQFLFEYFSETQRNKGNFPGRFSGRQFSNSRSEMNVSTLELGDSALYLCASSLAPANTEAFFGQGTRLTVV.

The rearrangement links TRBV5-1 to TRBJ1-1; D not certain. Germline CDR1 and CDR2: SGHRS and YFSETQ. CDR3 length: 15 residues. Trimming removed 4 bases from V and 1 base from J, with 14 bases in between. The CDR3 coding sequence is TGCGCCAGCAGCCCCCTCCCTAGGGAGAACACTGAAGCTTTCTTT. As protein: CASSPLPRENTEAFF.

V is TRBV7-8 and J is TRBJ2-7, with D possibly TRBD2 on 5 matching bases. From germline, CDR1 is SGHVS and CDR2 FQNEAQ. V was trimmed by 1 base and J by 0 bases, leaving 13 bases between them. CDR3 size: 16 residues. The chain's CDR3 is CASSLVFGLSSYEQYV. CDR3 DNA: TGTGCCAGCAGCTTAGTTTTTGGACTCAGCTCCTACGAGCAGTACGTC.

This clonotype was detected once. The V gene is TRBV5-1, the J gene TRBJ2-3; D is unresolved. The germline gives CDR1 SGHRS, CDR2 YFSETQ. Trimming stripped 0 bases from V and 10 bases from J, with 12 bases between. The CDR3 runs 13 residues. As DNA, the CDR3 is TGCGCCAGCAGCTTGGCCGGTAGGAGTGCGCAGTATTTT. Residues: CASSLAGRSAQYF.

This clonotype was observed a few times. This chain uses TRBV5-1 with TRBJ2-1; D is perhaps TRBD1 (6 bases). V was pared by 0 bases and J by 7 bases, with 11 bases between. CDR3 length equals 14 residues. Germline CDR1 SGHRS, CDR2 YFSETQ. CDR3 in DNA: TGCGCCAGCAGCTTGGCCGGAAGGGGGAATGAGCAGTTCTTC. It encodes CASSLAGRGNEQFF.

This clonotype has only a few counts. CDR3 nucleotide sequence: TGCGCCAGCAGCCCAGAACTGTGGGGTAACTATGGCTACACCTTC. It encodes CASSPELWGNYGYTF. The chain uses TRBV4-3 and TRBJ1-2; D unresolved. Deletions cut 4 bases from V and 1 base from J, with 13 bases between. Germline CDR1 reads LGHNA; CDR2 reads YSLEER. The CDR3 consists of 15 residues.

The sample holds a few counts of this clonotype. This chain links TRBV2 with TRBJ2-3; the D is unclear. This CDR3 comprises 10 residues. V was shortened by 1 base and J by 8 bases, with 1 base between the two germline ends. CDR1 is SNHLY, CDR2 FYNNEI, per germline. The CDR3 DNA reads as TGTGCCAGCAGTGAAGTTACGCAGTATTTT. Protein: CASSEVTQYF.

This chain joins TRBV5-1 and TRBJ1-6; TRBD1 matches at 7 bases. The V gene's germline CDR1 is SGHRS and CDR2 YFSETQ. The CDR3 covers 17 residues. The V and J ends lost 7 bases and 0 bases, in that order; junction bases with no gene match: 10. The CDR3 sequence: CASAWGQPVSYNSPLHF. As DNA, the CDR3 is TGCGCCAGCGCTTGGGGACAGCCAGTCTCCTATAATTCACCCCTCCACTTT.

The rearrangement uses TRBV5-1 and TRBJ1-6; D is perhaps TRBD1 (5 bases). With 4 bases removed from V and 7 bases from J, the gap between germline ends came to 15 bases. Germline V gene data show CDR1 as SGHRS and CDR2 as YFSETQ. The CDR3 has 15 residues. The chain's CDR3 is CASSGNGARNSPLHF. Here the CDR3 DNA reads TGCGCCAGCAGCGGGAACGGGGCTCGGAATTCACCCCTCCACTTT.

The chain joins TRBV6-2 or TRBV6-3 to TRBJ2-1; tentatively, D is TRBD2 (6 bases). V was trimmed by 7 bases and J by 2 bases, leaving 15 bases between them. Germline-derived CDR1 and CDR2 are MNHEY and SVGEGT. The CDR3 is 15 amino acids. CDR3 region: CASTHSGAPYNEQFF. CDR3 nucleotides: TGTGCCAGCACTCATAGCGGAGCCCCCTACAATGAGCAGTTCTTC.

The gene calls are TRBV7-6 and TRBJ2-3, with TRBD2 identical over 8 bases. The germline V gene has CDR1 SGHVS and CDR2 FNYEAQ. This CDR3 has 16 amino acids. V lost 3 bases and J lost 3; bases outside the gene matches: 8. The CDR3 here is CASSLDPGTRTDTQYF. CDR3 DNA sequence: TGTGCCAGCAGCTTGGACCCCGGGACTAGAACAGATACGCAGTATTTT. The full variable domain, in which reference TRBV7-6 and TRBJ2-3 provide the parts outside the CDR3, is GAGVSQSPRYKVTKRGQDVALRCDPISGHVSLYWYRQALGQGPEFLTYFNYEAQQDKSGLPNDRFSAERPEGSISTLTIQRTEQRDSAMYRCASSLDPGTRTDTQYFGPGTRLTVL.

V is TRBV10-3 and J is TRBJ1-5, with TRBD1 matching 9 bases. After removal of 6 bases from V and 7 bases from J, the junction contained 10 bases not matched to a gene. The CDR3 loop spans 15 amino acids. Germline assignment: CDR1 ENHRY and CDR2 SYGVKD. CDR3 DNA sequence: TGTGCCATCAGCGTTACAGGGGGCGGAGGACAGCCCCAGCATTTT. It yields the protein CAISVTGGGGQPQHF.

This clonotype was seen at least ten times. It may be a read error: a sequence one base away is much more abundant. V is TRBV9 and J is TRBJ1-1; a weak D match, TRBD1 (5 bases). The CDR3 covers 13 residues. Deletions cut 1 base from V and 1 base from J, with 5 bases between. The germline V gene encodes CDR1 SGDLS and CDR2 YYNGEE. The DNA of the CDR3 is TGTGCCAGCAGCGTACAGGGGAACACTGAAGCTTTCTTT. Amino acid sequence: CASSVQGNTEAFF.

The J gene is TRBJ1-2, the V gene TRBV12-3 or TRBV12-4; perhaps TRBD1 as D (6 bases). The CDR3 is 13 amino acids. V was cut by 5 bases and J by 7 bases, with 14 bases left in between. This chain's CDR3 is CASSIVRGAGYTF. The DNA of the CDR3 is TGTGCCAGCAGTATCGTCAGGGGAGCTGGCTACACCTTC.

In this sample, this clonotype turned up a few times. V is TRBV4-3 and J is TRBJ1-6; D not resolved. Germline CDR1 and CDR2: LGHNA and YSLEER. V lost 2 bases and J 8 bases, leaving 10 bases between the germline ends. CDR3 size: 14 residues. As DNA, the CDR3 is TGCGCCAGCAGCCAAATAATGGTCCATTCACCCCTCCACTTT. Its translation: CASSQIMVHSPLHF.

The J gene is TRBJ2-3, the V gene TRBV5-6; TRBD2 aligns across 12 bases. This CDR3 comprises 18 residues. Unmatched junction bases numbered 16, after V lost 7 bases and J lost 4 bases. Germline V gene data show CDR1 as SGHDT and CDR2 as YYEEEE. For the CDR3, the DNA is TGTGCCAGCGGACCGATACTAGCGGGGGGACCAGAGGCAGATACGCAGTATTTT. This encodes CASGPILAGGPEADTQYF.

The V gene is TRBV10-3, the J gene TRBJ2-5; 10 nucleotides agree with TRBD2. Germline CDR1 and CDR2: ENHRY and SYGVKD. The CDR3 has 14 amino acids. V dropped 4 bases and J dropped 4; count of bases not matched to a gene: 3. The CDR3 coding sequence is TGTGCCATCAGTGCAGGGACTAGCGCAGAGACCCAGTACTTC. As protein: CAISAGTSAETQYF.

This sequence joins TRBV20-1 and TRBJ1-5; 7 nucleotides line up with TRBD1. After removal of 6 bases from V and 4 bases from J, the junction contained 6 bases not matched to a gene. The germline gives CDR1 DFQATT, CDR2 SNEGSKA (reference sequence). This CDR3 spans 13 amino acids. The CDR3 DNA reads TGCAGTGCCGATCACAGGGGAAATCAGCCCCAGCATTTT. This translates into CSADHRGNQPQHF.

This clonotype was recorded at least ten times. The chain links TRBV7-2 to TRBJ1-1; weak D call: TRBD1 (5 bases). Trimming took off 8 bases at V and 0 bases at J, with 16 bases between the two ends. The CDR3 sequence is 15 residues long. Germline-derived CDR1 and CDR2 are SGHTA and FQGNSA. The CDR3 here is CASAAGGMMNTEAFF. The DNA for the CDR3 is TGTGCCAGCGCCGCTGGGGGTATGATGAACACTGAAGCTTTCTTT. The full variable domain, with the rest looked up from reference TRBV7-2 and TRBJ1-1, is GAGVSQSPSNKVTEKGKDVELRCDPISGHTALYWYRQSLGQGLEFLIYFQGNSAPDKSGLPSDRFSAERTGGSVSTLTIQRTQQEDSAVYLCASAAGGMMNTEAFFGQGTRLTVV.

This clonotype was seen a few times. The chain combines TRBV6-2 or TRBV6-3 with TRBJ2-3, with D perhaps matching TRBD1 (5 bases). There are 12 residues in the CDR3. V dropped 6 bases and J dropped 4 bases, with 8 bases sitting between them. Germline CDR1 is MNHEY and CDR2 is SVGEGT. CDR3 amino acids: CASRLTADTQYF. CDR3 coding DNA: TGTGCCAGCAGATTGACAGCAGATACGCAGTATTTT.

The chain is built from TRBV5-8 and TRBJ2-4; D gene uncertain. There are 14 residues in the CDR3. Germline CDR1 and CDR2: SGHTS and YDEGEE. Trimming took 2 bases from V and 7 from J, leaving 13 bases between them. CDR3 sequence reads: CASSFGPRANIQYF. CDR3 nucleotide sequence: TGTGCCAGCAGCTTCGGCCCCCGAGCGAACATTCAGTACTTC.

The chain uses TRBV7-8 and TRBJ2-5; 10 bases map to TRBD2. Germline V gene sequence: CDR1 SGHVS, CDR2 FQNEAQ. Trimming removed 7 bases from V and 7 bases from J; junction bases left unmatched: 9. The CDR3 is made up of 14 amino acids. DNA for the CDR3: TGTGCCAGCAAGGAGCGGGGGGGTTCGTGGACCCAGTACTTC. Its protein product is CASKERGGSWTQYF.

The chain links TRBV5-1 to TRBJ1-4; TRBD1 agrees at 9 bases. The V and J ends lost 4 bases and 8 bases, in that order; junction bases with no gene match: 6. This CDR3 spans 14 amino acids. Germline V CDR1 and CDR2: SGHRS, YFSETQ. CDR3 protein: CASSVQGAEEKLFF. The CDR3 DNA reads as TGCGCCAGCAGCGTACAGGGGGCCGAGGAAAAACTGTTTTTT. The full variable domain, with the rest looked up from reference TRBV5-1 and TRBJ1-4, is KAGVTQTPRYLIKTRGQQVTLSCSPISGHRSVSWYQQTPGQGLQFLFEYFSETQRNKGNFPGRFSGRQFSNSRSEMNVSTLELGDSALYLCASSVQGAEEKLFFGSGTQLSVL.

This clonotype was picked up a small number of times. The V and J genes are TRBV4-1 and TRBJ2-1; the D gene is possibly TRBD2 (6 bases). Trimming took 2 bases from V and 9 from J, leaving 8 bases between them. CDR3 length: 12 amino acids. Germline lookup yields CDR1 MGHRA and CDR2 YSYEKL. The CDR3 nucleotides are TGCGCCAGCAGCCAATCGGGAGCTGAGCAGTTCTTC. This encodes CASSQSGAEQFF.

A few counts support this clonotype. The chain carries TRBV13 and TRBJ2-7; D unresolved. This CDR3 spans 14 amino acids. V lost 5 bases, J lost 2 bases, and 13 bases lay in between. Germline loops: CDR1 PRHDT, CDR2 FYEKMQ (reference sequence). The CDR3 coding sequence is TGTGCCAGCAGCCCAGATAGGGCCCCCTACGAGCAGTACTTC. It yields the protein CASSPDRAPYEQYF. Using reference TRBV13 and TRBJ2-7 for the parts outside the CDR3, the full variable domain is AAGVIQSPRHLIKEKRETATLKCYPIPRHDTVYWYQQGPGQDPQFLISFYEKMQSDKGSIPDRFSAQQFSDYHSELNMSSLELGDSALYFCASSPDRAPYEQYFGPGTRLTVT.

There are a few counts of this clonotype. This rearrangement joins TRBV5-1 to TRBJ1-4, with a tentative D call TRBD1 (5 bases). The CDR3 sequence is 15 residues long. CDR1 SGHRS and CDR2 YFSETQ come from the germline V gene. The V gene lost 4 bases and the J gene lost 4 bases, with 14 bases spanning the gap. The CDR3 DNA is TGCGCCAGCAGCGACGGGGCCCTTTTTAATGAAAAACTGTTTTTT. Encoded protein: CASSDGALFNEKLFF. The full variable domain, its missing parts supplied by reference TRBV5-1 and TRBJ1-4, is KAGVTQTPRYLIKTRGQQVTLSCSPISGHRSVSWYQQTPGQGLQFLFEYFSETQRNKGNFPGRFSGRQFSNSRSEMNVSTLELGDSALYLCASSDGALFNEKLFFGSGTQLSVL.

The chain combines TRBV4-1 with TRBJ2-7; D perhaps matches TRBD1 (5 bases). Trimming shortened V by 5 bases and J by 6 bases, and 14 bases separated the two germline ends. This CDR3 has 13 residues. The germline gives CDR1 MGHRA, CDR2 YSYEKL. This chain's CDR3 is CASSAQAGAEQYV. For the CDR3, the DNA is TGCGCCAGCAGCGCCCAGGCTGGGGCCGAGCAGTACGTC.